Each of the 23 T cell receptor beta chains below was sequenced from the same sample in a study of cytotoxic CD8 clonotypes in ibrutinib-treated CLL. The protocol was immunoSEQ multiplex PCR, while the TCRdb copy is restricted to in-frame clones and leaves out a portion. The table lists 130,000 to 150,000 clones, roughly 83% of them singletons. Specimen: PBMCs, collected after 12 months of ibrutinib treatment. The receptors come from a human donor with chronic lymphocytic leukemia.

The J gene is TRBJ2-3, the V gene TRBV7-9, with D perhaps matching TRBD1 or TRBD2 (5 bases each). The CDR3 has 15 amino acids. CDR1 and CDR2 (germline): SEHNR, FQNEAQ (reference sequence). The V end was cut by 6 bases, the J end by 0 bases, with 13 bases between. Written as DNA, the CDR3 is TGTGCCAGCAGAAGGGACGGAGGTAGCACAGATACGCAGTATTTT. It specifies CASRRDGGSTDTQYF.

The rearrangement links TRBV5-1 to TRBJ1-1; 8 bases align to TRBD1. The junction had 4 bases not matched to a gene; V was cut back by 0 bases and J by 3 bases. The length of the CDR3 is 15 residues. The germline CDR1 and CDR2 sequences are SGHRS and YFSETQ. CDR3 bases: TGCGCCAGCAGCTTGGTACAGGGGGACCACACTGAAGCTTTCTTT. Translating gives CASSLVQGDHTEAFF.

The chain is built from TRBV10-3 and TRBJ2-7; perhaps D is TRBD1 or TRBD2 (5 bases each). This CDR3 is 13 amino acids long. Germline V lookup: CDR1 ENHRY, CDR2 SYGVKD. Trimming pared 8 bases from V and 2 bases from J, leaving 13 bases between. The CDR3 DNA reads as TGTGCCATCTCTTTCGGGGCAGCCTACGAGCAGTACTTC. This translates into CAISFGAAYEQYF.

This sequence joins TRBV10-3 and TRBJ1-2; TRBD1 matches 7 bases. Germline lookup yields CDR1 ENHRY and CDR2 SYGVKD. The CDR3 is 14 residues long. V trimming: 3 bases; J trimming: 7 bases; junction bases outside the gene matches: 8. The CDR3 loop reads CAISDRDSLSGYTF. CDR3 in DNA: TGTGCCATCAGTGACCGGGACAGTCTCAGTGGCTACACCTTC.

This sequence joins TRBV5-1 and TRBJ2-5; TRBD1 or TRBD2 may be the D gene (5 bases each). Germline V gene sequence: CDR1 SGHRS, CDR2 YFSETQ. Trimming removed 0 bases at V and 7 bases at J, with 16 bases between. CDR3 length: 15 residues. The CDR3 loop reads CASSLDVQGAGTQYF. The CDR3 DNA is TGCGCCAGCAGCTTGGACGTTCAGGGTGCGGGGACCCAGTACTTC.

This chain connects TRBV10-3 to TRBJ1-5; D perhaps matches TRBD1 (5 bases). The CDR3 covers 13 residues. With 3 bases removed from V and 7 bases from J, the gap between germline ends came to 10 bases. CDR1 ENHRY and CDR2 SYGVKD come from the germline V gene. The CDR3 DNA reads TGTGCCATCAGTGACGGGGGTTTGCAGCCCCAGCATTTT. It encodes CAISDGGLQPQHF.

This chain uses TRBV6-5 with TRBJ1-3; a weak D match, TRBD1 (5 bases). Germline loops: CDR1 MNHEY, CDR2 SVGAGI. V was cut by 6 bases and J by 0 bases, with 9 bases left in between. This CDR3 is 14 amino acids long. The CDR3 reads CASSRDASGNTIYF. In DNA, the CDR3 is TGTGCCAGCAGCCGGGACGCCTCTGGAAACACCATATATTTT.

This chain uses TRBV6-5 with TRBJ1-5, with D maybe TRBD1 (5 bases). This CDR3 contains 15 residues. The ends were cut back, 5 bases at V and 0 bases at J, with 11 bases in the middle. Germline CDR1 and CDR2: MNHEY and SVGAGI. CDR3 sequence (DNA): TGTGCCAGCAGTCAGACAGAGTATAGCAATCAGCCCCAGCATTTT. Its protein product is CASSQTEYSNQPQHF.

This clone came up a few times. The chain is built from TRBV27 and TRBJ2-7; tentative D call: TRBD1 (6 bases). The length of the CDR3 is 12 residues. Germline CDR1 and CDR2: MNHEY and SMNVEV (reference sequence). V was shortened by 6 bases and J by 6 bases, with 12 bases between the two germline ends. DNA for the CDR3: TGTGCCAGCAGCACCCCGACAGGCGAGCAGTACTTC. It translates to CASSTPTGEQYF.

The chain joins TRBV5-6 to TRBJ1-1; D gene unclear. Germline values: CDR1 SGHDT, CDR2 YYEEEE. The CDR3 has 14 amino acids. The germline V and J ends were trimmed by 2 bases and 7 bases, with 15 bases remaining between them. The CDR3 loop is CASSFLGDHNEAFF. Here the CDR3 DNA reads TGTGCCAGCAGCTTCCTTGGCGATCATAATGAAGCTTTCTTT.

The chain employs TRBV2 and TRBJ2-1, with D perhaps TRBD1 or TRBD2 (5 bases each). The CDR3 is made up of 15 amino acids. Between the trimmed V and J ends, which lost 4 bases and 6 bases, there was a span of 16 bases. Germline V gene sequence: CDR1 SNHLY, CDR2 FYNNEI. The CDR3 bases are TGTGCCAGCAGTGCCTCCGACATCGGGACCAATGAGCAGTTCTTC. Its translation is CASSASDIGTNEQFF.

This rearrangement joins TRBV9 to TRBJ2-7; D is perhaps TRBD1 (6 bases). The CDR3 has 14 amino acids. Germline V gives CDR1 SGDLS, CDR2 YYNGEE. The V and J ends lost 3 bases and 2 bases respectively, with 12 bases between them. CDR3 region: CASSAKTGTYEQYF. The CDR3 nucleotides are TGTGCCAGCAGCGCAAAGACAGGTACCTACGAGCAGTACTTC.

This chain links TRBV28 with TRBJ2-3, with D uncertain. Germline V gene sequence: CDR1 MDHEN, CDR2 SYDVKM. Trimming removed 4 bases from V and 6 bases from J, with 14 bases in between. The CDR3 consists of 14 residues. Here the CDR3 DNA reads TGTGCCAGCAGTTCCTTTGACCACCGGGATACGCAGTATTTT. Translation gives CASSSFDHRDTQYF.

DNA for the CDR3: TGTGCCAGCACTTTGAGACAGGGAAACTATGGCTACACCTTC. Amino acids: CASTLRQGNYGYTF. The V gene is TRBV6-5, the J gene TRBJ1-2, with 7 bases matching TRBD1. Germline CDR1 reads MNHEY; CDR2 reads SVGAGI. Losses at the gene ends were 7 bases for V and 2 bases for J; bases not matched to a gene: 7. This CDR3 region has 14 residues.

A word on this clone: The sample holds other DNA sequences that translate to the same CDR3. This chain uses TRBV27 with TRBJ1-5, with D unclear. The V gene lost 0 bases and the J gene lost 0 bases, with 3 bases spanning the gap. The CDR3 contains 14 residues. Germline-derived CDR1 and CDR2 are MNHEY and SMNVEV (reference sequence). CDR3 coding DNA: TGTGCCAGCAGTTTATCGGGTAGCAATCAGCCCCAGCATTTT. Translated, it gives CASSLSGSNQPQHF.

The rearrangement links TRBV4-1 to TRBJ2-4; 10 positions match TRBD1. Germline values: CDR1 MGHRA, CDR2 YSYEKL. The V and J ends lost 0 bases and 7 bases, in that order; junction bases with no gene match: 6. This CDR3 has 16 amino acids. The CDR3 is CASSQDGTGVWNIQYF. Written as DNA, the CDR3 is TGCGCCAGCAGCCAAGATGGGACAGGGGTCTGGAACATTCAGTACTTC.

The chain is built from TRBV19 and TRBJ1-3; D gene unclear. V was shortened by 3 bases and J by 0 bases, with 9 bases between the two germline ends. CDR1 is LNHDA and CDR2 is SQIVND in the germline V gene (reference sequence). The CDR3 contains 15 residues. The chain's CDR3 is CASSIAGNSGNTIYF. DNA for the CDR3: TGTGCCAGTAGTATTGCGGGGAACTCTGGAAACACCATATATTTT.

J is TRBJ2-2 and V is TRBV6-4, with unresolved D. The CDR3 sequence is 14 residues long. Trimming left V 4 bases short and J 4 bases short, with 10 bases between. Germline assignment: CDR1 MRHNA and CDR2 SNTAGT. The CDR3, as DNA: TGTGCCAGCAGTGTCGCGGAGCTCACCGGGGAGCTGTTTTTT. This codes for CASSVAELTGELFF.

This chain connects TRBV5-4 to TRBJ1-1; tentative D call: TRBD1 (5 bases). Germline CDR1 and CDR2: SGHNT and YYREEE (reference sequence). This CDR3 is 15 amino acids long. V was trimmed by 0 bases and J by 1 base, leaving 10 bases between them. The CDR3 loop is CASSLADRGNTEAFF. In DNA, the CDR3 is TGTGCCAGCAGCTTGGCCGACAGAGGGAACACTGAAGCTTTCTTT.

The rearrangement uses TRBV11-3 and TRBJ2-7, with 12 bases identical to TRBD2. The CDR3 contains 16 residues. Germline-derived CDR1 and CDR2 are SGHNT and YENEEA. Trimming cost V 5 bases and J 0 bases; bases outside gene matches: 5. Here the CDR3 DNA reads TGTGCCAGCAGCCGCGGACTAGCGGGAAGCTCCTACGAGCAGTACTTC. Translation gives CASSRGLAGSSYEQYF.

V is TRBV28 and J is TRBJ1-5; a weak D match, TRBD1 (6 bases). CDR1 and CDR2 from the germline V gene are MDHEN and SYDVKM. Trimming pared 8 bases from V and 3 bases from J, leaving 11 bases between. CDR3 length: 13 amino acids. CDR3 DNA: TGTGCCAGCTTAACAGGGATCAATCAGCCCCAGCATTTT. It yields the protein CASLTGINQPQHF.

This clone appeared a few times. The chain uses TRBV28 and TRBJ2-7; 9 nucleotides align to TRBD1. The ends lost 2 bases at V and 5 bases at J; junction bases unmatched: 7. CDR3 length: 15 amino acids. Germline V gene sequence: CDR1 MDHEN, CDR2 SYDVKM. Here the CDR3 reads CASSLGDRDINEQYF. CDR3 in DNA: TGTGCCAGCAGTTTAGGGGACAGGGATATAAACGAGCAGTACTTC.

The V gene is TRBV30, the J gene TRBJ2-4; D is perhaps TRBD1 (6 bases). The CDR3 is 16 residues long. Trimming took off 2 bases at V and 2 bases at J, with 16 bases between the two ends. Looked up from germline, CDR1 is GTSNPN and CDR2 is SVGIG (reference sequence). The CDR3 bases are TGTGCCTGGAGTACTGGTCTGGGGGCAACCAAAAACATTCAGTACTTC. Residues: CAWSTGLGATKNIQYF.